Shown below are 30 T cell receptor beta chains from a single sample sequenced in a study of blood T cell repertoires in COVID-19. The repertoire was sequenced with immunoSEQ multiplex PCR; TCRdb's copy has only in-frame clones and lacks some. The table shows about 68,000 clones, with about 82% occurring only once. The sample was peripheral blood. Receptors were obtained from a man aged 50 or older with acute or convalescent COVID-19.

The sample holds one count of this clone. CDR3 loop: CASSLGQGGYEQYF. CDR3 in DNA: TGTGCCAGCAGCCTTGGACAGGGTGGGTACGAGCAGTACTTC. This chain joins TRBV7-2 and TRBJ2-7, with TRBD1 matching over 8 bases. The CDR3 has 14 amino acids. V lost 5 bases to trimming and J lost 4 bases; unmatched junction nucleotides: 7. The germline V gene has CDR1 SGHTA and CDR2 FQGNSA.

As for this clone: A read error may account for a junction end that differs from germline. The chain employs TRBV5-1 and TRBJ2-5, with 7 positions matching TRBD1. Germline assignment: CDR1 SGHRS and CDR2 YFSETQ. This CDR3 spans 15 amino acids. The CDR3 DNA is TGCGCCAGCAGCTTGGTTACAGGGGCTCAAGGGACCCAGTACTTC. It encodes CASSLVTGAQGTQYF.

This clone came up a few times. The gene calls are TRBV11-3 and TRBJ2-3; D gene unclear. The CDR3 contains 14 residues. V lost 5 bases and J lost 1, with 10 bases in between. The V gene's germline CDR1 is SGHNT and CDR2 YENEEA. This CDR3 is CASSARGGTDTQYF. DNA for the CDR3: TGTGCCAGCAGCGCCCGAGGTGGCACAGATACGCAGTATTTT.

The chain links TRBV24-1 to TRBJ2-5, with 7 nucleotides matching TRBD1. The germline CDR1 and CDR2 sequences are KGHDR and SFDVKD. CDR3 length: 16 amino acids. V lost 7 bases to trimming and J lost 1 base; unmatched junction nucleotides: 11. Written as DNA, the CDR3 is TGTGCCACCAGCCCTCGGACAGGAAACTTCCAAGAGACCCAGTACTTC. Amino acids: CATSPRTGNFQETQYF.

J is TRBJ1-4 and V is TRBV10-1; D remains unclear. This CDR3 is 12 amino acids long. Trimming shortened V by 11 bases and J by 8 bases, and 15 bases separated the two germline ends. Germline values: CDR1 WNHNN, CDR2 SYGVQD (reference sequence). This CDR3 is CAPPAGREKLFF. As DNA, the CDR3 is TGCGCCCCCCCCGCGGGGAGGGAAAAACTGTTTTTT.

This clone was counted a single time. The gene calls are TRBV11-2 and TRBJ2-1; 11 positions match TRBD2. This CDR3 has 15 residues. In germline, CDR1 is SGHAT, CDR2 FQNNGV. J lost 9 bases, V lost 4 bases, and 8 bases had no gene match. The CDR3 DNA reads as TGTGCCAGCAGCTCCATAGCGGGGGGGCAGCTTGAGCAGTTCTTC. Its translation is CASSSIAGGQLEQFF.

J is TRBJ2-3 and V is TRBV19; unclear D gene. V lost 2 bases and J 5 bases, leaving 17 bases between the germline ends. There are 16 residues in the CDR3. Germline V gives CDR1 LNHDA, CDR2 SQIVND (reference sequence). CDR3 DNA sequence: TGTGCCAGTAGTATAATAAACGAACCCTCCGGAGATACGCAGTATTTT. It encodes CASSIINEPSGDTQYF. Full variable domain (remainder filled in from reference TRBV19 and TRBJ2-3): DGGITQSPKYLFRKEGQNVTLSCEQNLNHDAMYWYRQDPGQGLRLIYYSQIVNDFQKGDIAEGYSVSREKKESFPLTVTSAQKNPTAFYLCASSIINEPSGDTQYFGPGTRLTVL.

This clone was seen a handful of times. As DNA, the CDR3 is TGCAGCGTTGGTGTGGAGACGAACACTGAAGCTTTCTTT. It encodes CSVGVETNTEAFF. The genes are TRBV29-1 and TRBJ1-1, with no clear D. The CDR3 sequence is 13 residues long. CDR1 and CDR2 from the germline V gene are SQVTM and ANQGSEA. V was cut by 4 bases and J by 1 base, with 10 bases left in between. The full variable domain, in which reference TRBV29-1 and TRBJ1-1 provide the parts outside the CDR3, is SAVISQKPSRDICQRGTSLTIQCQVDSQVTMMFWYRQQPGQSLTLIATANQGSEATYESGFVIDKFPISRPNLTFSTLTVSNMSPEDSSIYLCSVGVETNTEAFFGQGTRLTVV.

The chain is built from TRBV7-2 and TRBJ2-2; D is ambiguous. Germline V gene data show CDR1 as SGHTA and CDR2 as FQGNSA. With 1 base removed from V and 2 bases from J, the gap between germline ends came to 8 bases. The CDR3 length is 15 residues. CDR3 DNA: TGTGCCAGCAGCTTAGTGGCTGCAAACACCGGGGAGCTGTTTTTT. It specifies CASSLVAANTGELFF.

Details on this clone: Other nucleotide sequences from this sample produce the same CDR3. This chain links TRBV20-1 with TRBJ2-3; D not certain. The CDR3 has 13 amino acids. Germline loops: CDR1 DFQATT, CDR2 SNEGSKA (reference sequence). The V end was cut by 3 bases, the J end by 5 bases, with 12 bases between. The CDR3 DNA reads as TGCAGTGCTAGTGGTTTGGCTGGAGATACGCAGTATTTT. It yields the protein CSASGLAGDTQYF.

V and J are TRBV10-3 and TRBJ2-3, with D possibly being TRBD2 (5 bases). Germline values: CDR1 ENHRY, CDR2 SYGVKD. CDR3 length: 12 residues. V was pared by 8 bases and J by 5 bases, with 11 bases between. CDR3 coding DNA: TGTGCCATCGGCCTTAGCGTAGATACGCAGTATTTT. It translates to CAIGLSVDTQYF.

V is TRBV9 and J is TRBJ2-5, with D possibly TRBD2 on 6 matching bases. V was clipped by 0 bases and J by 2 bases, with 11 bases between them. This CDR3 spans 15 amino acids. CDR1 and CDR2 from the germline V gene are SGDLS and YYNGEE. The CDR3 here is CASSVGGTDQETQYF. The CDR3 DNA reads TGTGCCAGCAGCGTAGGCGGGACGGATCAAGAGACCCAGTACTTC.

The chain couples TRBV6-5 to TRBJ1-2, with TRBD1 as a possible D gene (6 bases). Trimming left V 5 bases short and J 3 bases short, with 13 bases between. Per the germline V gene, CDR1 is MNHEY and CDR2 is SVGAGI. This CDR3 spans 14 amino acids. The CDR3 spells CASSRDRSDYGYTF. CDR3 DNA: TGTGCCAGCAGTCGAGACAGGTCCGACTATGGCTACACCTTC.

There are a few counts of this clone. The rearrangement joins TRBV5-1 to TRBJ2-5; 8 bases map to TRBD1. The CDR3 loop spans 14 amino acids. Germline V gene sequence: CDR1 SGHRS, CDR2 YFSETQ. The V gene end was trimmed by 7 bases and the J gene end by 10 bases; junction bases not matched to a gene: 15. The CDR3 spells CASGQDRDNGVQYF. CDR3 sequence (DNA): TGCGCCAGCGGTCAGGACAGGGACAATGGGGTCCAGTACTTC.

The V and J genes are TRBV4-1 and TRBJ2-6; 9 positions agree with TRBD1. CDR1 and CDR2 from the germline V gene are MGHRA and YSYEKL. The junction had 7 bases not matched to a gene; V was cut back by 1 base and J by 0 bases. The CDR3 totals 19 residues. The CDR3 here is CASSQAGTGFVSGANVLTF. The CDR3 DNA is TGCGCCAGCAGCCAAGCTGGGACAGGGTTTGTCTCTGGGGCCAACGTCCTGACTTTC.

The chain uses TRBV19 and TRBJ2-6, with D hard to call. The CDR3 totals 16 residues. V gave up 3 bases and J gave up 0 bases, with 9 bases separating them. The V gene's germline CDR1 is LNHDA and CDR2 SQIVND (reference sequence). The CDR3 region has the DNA TGTGCCAGTAGTATGAGACAAAGCTCTGGGGCCAACGTCCTGACTTTC. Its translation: CASSMRQSSGANVLTF.

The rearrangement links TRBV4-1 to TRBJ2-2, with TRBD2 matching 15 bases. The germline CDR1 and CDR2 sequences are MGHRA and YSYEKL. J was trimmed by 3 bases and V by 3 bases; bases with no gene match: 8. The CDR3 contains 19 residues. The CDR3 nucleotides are TGCGCCAGCAGCCAGATCGGACTAGCGGGGGGGCGGTACACCGGGGAGCTGTTTTTT. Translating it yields CASSQIGLAGGRYTGELFF.

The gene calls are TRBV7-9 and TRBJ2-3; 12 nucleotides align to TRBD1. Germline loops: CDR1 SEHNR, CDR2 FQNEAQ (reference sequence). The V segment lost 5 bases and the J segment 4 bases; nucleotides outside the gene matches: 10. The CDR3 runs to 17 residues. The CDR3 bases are TGTGCCAGCAGCACCCGGGACAGGGGGCGAGTAGCAGATACGCAGTATTTT. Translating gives CASSTRDRGRVADTQYF.

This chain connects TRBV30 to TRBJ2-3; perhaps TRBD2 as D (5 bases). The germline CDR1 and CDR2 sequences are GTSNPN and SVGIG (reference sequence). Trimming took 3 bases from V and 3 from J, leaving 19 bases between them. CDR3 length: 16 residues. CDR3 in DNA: TGTGCCTGGAGCTATAAAGCCCCACGGGGAACAGATACGCAGTATTTT. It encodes CAWSYKAPRGTDTQYF.

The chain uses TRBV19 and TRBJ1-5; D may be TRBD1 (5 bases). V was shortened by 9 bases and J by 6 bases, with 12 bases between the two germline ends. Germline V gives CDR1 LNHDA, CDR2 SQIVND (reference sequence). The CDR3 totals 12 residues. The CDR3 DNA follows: TGTGCCAGCTTCAGGGTAGGTCAGCCCCAGCATTTT. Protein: CASFRVGQPQHF.

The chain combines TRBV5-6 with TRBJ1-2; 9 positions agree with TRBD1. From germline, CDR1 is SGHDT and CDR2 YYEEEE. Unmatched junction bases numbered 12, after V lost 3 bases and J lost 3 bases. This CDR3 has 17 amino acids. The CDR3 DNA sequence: TGTGCCAGCAGCTGGGCGGTACAGGGGGCGTTCGACTATGGCTACACCTTC. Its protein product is CASSWAVQGAFDYGYTF.

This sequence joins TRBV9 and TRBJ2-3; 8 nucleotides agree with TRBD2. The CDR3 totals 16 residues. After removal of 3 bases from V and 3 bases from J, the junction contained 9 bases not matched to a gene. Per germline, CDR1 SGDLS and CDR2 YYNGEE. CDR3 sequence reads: CASSANVRGGTDTQYF. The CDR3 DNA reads TGTGCCAGCAGCGCCAACGTACGGGGGGGGACAGATACGCAGTATTTT.

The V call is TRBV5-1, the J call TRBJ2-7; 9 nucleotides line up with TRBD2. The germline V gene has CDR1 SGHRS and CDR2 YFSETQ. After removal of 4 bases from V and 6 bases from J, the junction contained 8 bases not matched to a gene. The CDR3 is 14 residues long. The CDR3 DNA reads TGCGCCAGCAGCGACTGGACTAGCGAAATCGAGCAGTACTTC. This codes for CASSDWTSEIEQYF.

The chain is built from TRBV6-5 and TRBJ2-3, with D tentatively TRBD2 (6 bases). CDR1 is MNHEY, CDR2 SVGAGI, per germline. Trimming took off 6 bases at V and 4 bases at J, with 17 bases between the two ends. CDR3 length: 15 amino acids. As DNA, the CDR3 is TGTGCCAGCAGGCCCACCGCGGGGTGGGCAGATACGCAGTATTTT. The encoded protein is CASRPTAGWADTQYF.

As DNA, the CDR3 is TGCGCCAGCAGTCTGGACGGGGACTCTGGAAACACCATATATTTT. Amino acids: CASSLDGDSGNTIYF. This chain connects TRBV5-1 to TRBJ1-3; D gene unclear. The CDR3 sequence is 15 residues long. V lost 5 bases and J 0 bases, leaving 12 bases between the germline ends. CDR1 and CDR2 (germline): SGHRS, YFSETQ.

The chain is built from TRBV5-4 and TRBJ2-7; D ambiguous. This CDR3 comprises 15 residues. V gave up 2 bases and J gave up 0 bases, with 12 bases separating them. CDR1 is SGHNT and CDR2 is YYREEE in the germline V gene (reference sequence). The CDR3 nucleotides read TGTGCCAGCAGCTTTTCTCCCAGTCCCTCCTACGAGCAGTACGTC. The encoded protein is CASSFSPSPSYEQYV.

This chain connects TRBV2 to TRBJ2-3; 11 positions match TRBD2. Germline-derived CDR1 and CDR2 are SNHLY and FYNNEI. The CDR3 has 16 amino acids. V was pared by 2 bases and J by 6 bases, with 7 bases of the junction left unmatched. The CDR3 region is CASSEKSSGGYDTQYF. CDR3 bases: TGTGCCAGCAGTGAAAAATCTAGCGGGGGGTACGATACGCAGTATTTT.

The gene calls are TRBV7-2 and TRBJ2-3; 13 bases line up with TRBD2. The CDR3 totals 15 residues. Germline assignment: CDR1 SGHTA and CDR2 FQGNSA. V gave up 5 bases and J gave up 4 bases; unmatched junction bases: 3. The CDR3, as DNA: TGTGCCAGCAGCGTACTAGCGGGGGGGTCAGATACGCAGTATTTT. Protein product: CASSVLAGGSDTQYF.

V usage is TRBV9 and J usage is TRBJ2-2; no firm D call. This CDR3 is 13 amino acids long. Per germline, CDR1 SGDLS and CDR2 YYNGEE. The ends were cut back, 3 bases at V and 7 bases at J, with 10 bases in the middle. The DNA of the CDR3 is TGTGCCAGCAGCGCCCCGTCGGTCGGGGAGCTGTTTTTT. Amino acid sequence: CASSAPSVGELFF.

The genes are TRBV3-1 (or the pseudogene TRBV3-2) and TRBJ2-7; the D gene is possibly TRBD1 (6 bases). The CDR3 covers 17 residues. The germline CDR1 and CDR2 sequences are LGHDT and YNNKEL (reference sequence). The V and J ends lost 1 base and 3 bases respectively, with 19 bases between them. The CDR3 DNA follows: TGTGCCAGCAGCCAAGTTCTCCCCTGGACAGCTGGCTACGAGCAGTACTTC. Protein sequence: CASSQVLPWTAGYEQYF.